The clone carrying this TCR beta chain was counted many times. Its antigen is unidentified. This sample was taken from a study of CD8 T cells in ankylosing spondylitis. Points from the study as a whole: Ankylosing spondylitis blood seemed to carry a telltale TCR beta motif made of about 8 highly homologous variants. Prior work had noted some motif variants in reactive arthritis blood and synovial fluid. Relatively scarce in peripheral blood, disease-linked clones were CD8+.

It was by quantitative 5'-RACE with molecular barcodes that TCR beta libraries were made. Each CDR3 protein gets one entry after TCRdb re-called the 5' RACE reads with MiXCR. The table lists approximately 240,000 distinct CDR3 sequences, about 10% of them singletons. Material for sequencing was blood, either unsorted or a sorted T cell fraction (not recorded which). This clonotype was sampled from a male donor with ankylosing spondylitis or in good health (not recorded which).

CDR3 nucleotide sequence: TGTGCCATCAAGAAGGGGTCAGATACGCAGTATTTT. The encoded protein is CAIKKGSDTQYF. The rearrangement joins TRBV10-3 to TRBJ2-3, with D possibly matching TRBD1 (5 bases). Trimming removed 7 bases at V and 4 bases at J, with 9 bases between. The length of the CDR3 is 12 residues. Germline assignment: CDR1 ENHRY and CDR2 SYGVKD.